This T cell receptor (beta chain) was retrieved from a study of cytomegalovirus exposure and HLA in healthy donors. Study details: It was reported in a later analysis that the approximately 120 validation repertoires used the same platform as the 550 to 800 first-cohort repertoires.

Sequenced by immunoSEQ multiplex PCR; TCRdb stores in-frame clones only, minus some. This sample has around 300,000 clones, with 80% to 90% found just once. Whole-study findings and limits: The study found most TCR sequences rare, yet found some public TCRs in many donors.

The approximately 120-subject validation cohort, separate from the roughly 700-subject first cohort, included the donors. To note about this clone: Its matching antigen is unknown.

Germline CDR1 GTSNPN, CDR2 SVGIG (reference sequence). The V gene end was trimmed by 3 bases and the J gene end by 8 bases; junction bases not matched to a gene: 10. This CDR3 comprises 15 residues. The chain employs TRBV30 and TRBJ2-1; 10 bases align to TRBD2. The source material was PBMCs. This clonotype was sampled from a woman aged 18 to 35 in good health and CMV-seronegative. The CDR3 sequence is CAWSSGSGGRDEQFF. For the CDR3, the DNA is TGTGCCTGGAGCTCAGGTAGCGGGGGGCGCGATGAGCAGTTCTTC.